This T cell receptor (beta chain) was observed in a study of T cell repertoires in cytomegalovirus infection. Overall study: Indications of both CMV infection and matching HLA type were provided by public TCR beta signatures.

This clonotype has more than one count but fewer than ten. Its target is unknown. V lost 3 bases and J 6 bases, leaving 15 bases between the germline ends. The length of the CDR3 is 14 residues. Germline loops: CDR1 SGHRS, CDR2 YFSETQ. Via MiXCR, TCRdb re-called the reads, giving one row per CDR3 protein. The sample consists of about 680,000 distinct CDR3 sequences, 20% to 25% of them appearing once. Study findings and constraints: The response measured ex vivo was dominated by TCR beta clonotypes (HLA-C-restricted and CMV-specific). Summed frequency of shared TCR beta families picked out CMV carriers who also had the relevant HLA.

The TCR comes from a human donor in good health (CMV status not recorded). Some clones in this sample may be carry-over from other donors' samples. The sequenced sample was CD8+ T cells from PBMCs. The chain is built from TRBV5-1 and TRBJ1-1; no definite D call. The CDR3 protein is CASSYPTSGAEAFF. Here the CDR3 DNA reads TGCGCCAGCAGCTACCCAACAAGCGGCGCTGAAGCTTTCTTT.